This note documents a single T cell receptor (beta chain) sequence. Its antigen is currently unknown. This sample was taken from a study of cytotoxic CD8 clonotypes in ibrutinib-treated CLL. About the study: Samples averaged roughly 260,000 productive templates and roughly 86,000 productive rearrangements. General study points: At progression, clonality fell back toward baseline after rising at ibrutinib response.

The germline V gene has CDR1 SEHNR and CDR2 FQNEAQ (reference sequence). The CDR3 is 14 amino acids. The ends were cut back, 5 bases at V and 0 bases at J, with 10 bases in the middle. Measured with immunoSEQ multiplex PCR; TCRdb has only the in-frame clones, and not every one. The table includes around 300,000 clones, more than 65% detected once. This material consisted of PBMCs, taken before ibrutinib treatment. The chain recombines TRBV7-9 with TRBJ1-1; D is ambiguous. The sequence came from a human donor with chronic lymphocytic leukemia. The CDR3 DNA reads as TGTGCCAGCAGCAAAGGCGGAATGAACACTGAAGCTTTCTTT. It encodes CASSKGGMNTEAFF.